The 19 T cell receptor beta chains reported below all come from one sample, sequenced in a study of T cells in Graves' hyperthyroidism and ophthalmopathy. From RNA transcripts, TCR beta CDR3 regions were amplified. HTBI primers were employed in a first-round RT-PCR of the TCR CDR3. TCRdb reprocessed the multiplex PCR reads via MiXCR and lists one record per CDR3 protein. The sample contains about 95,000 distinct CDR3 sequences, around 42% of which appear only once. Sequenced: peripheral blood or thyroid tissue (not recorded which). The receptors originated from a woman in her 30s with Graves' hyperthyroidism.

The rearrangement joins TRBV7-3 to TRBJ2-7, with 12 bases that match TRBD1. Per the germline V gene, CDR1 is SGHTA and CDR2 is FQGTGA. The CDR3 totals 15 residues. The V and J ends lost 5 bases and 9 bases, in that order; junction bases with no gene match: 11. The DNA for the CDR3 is TGTGCCAGCAGCCCCCCCCCGGGACAGGGGGCTCTGCAGTACTTC. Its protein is CASSPPPGQGALQYF.

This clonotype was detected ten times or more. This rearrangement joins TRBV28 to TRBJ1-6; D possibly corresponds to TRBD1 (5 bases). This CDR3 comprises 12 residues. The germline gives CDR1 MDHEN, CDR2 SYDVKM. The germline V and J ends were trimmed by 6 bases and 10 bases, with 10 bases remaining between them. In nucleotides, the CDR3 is TGTGCCAGCAGATCAGGGCCCTCACCCCTCCACTTT. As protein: CASRSGPSPLHF.

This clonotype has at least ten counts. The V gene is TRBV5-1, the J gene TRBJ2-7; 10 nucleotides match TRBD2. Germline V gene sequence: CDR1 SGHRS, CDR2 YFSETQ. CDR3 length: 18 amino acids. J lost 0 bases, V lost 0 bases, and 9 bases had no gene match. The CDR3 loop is CASSLEVGSSGSSYEQYF. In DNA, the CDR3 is TGCGCCAGCAGCTTGGAGGTTGGATCTAGCGGGAGCTCCTACGAGCAGTACTTC.

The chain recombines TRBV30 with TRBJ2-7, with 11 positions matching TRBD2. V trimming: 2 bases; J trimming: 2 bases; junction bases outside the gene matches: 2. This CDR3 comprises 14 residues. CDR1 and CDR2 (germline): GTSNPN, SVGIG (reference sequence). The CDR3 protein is CAWSTGLAAYEQYF. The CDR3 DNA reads TGTGCCTGGAGTACGGGACTAGCGGCCTACGAGCAGTACTTC.

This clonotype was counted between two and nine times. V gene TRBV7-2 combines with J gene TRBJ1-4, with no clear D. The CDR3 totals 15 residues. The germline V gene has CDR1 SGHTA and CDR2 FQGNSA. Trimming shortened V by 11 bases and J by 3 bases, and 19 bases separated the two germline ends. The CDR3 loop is CAWTPPWGSNEKLFF. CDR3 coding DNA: TGTGCCTGGACCCCCCCATGGGGATCTAATGAAAAACTGTTTTTT.

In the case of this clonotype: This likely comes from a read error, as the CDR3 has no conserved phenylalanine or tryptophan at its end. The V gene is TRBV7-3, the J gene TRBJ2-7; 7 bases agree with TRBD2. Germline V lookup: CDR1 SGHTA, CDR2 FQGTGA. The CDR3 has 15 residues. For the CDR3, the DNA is TGTACCAGCAGCCGGGAGGCGGACGACGCCTACGAGCAGTACCTC. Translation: CTSSREADDAYEQYL.

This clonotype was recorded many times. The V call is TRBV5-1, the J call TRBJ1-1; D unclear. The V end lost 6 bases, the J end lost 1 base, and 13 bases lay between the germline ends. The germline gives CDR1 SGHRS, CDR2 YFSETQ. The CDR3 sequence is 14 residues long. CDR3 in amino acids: CASNRQEGNTEAFF. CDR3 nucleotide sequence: TGCGCCAGCAATCGTCAAGAGGGGAACACTGAAGCTTTCTTT.

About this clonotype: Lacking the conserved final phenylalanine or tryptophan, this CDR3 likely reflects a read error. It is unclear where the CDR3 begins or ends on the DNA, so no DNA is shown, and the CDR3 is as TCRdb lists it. This CDR3 reads CASSAGQGYNSPLLC. This chain uses TRBV7-2 with TRBJ1-6; the table's D gene call, TRBD1, was not cross checked with the DNA. The CDR3 has 15 residues if both end residues are counted. Germline CDR1 and CDR2: SGHTA and FQGNSA.

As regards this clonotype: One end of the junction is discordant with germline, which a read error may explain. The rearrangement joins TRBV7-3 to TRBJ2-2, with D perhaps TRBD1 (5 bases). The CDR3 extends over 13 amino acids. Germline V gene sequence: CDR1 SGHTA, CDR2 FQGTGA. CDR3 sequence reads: CAGSLLGPGELFF. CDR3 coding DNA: TGTGCCGGCAGCTTACTGGGGCCCGGGGAGCTGTTTTTT.

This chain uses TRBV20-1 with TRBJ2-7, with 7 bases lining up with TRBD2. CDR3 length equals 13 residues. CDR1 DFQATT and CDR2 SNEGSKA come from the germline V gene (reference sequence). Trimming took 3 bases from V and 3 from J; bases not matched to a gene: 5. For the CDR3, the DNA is TGCAGTGCTAGTAAGCGGGAAGGCTACGAGCAGTACTTC. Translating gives CSASKREGYEQYF.

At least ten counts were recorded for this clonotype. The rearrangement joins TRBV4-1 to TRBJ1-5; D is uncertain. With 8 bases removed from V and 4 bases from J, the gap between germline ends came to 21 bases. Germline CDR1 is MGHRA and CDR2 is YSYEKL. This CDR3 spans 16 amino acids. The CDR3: CASAQVGRTLNQPQHF. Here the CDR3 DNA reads TGCGCCAGCGCTCAAGTAGGGCGAACGCTTAATCAGCCCCAGCATTTT.

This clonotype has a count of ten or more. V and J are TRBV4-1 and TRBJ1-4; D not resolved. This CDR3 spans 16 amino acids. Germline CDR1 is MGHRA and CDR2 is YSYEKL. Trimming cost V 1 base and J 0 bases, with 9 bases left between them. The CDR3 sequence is CASSQGGSPTNEKLFF. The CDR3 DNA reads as TGCGCCAGCAGCCAAGGCGGGTCACCAACTAATGAAAAACTGTTTTTT.

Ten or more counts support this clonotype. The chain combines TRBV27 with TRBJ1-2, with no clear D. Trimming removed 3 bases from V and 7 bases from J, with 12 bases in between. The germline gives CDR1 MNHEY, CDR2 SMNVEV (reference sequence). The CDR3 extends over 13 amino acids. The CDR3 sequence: CASSFRLESGYTF. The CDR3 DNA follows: TGTGCCAGCAGTTTCAGACTGGAAAGTGGCTACACCTTC.

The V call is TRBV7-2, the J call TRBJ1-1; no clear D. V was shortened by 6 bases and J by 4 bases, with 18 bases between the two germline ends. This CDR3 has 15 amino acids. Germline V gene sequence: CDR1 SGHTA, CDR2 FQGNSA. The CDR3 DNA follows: TGTGCCAGCAGTTGGGGTTACAACTTGAGCACTGAAGCTTTCTTT. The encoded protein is CASSWGYNLSTEAFF.

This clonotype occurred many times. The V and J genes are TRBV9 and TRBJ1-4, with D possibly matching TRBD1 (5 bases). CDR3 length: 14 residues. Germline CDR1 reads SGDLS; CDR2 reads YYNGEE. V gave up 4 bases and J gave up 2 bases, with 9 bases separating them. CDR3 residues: CASSPGGTNEKLFF. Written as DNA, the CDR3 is TGTGCCAGCAGCCCGGGGGGGACTAATGAAAAACTGTTTTTT.

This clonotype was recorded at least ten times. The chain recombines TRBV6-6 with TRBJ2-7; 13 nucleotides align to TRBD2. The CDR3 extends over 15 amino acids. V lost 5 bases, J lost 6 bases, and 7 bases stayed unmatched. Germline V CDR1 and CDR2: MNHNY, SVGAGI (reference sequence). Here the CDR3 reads CASSELAGGPSEQYF. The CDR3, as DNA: TGTGCCAGCAGTGAACTAGCGGGAGGGCCCAGCGAGCAGTACTTC.

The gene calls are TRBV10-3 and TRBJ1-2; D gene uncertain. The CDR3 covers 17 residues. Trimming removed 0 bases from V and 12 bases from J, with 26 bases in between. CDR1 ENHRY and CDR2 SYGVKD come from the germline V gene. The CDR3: CAISESARSTSFSGNTF. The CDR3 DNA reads TGTGCCATCAGTGAGTCTGCCAGGTCCACCTCGTTCTCTGGAAACACCTTC.

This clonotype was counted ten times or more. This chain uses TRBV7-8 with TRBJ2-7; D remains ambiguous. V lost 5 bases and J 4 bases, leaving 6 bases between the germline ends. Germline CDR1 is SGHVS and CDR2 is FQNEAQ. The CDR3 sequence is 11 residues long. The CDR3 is CASSHLYEQYF. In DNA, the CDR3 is TGTGCCAGCAGCCACCTTTACGAGCAGTACTTC.

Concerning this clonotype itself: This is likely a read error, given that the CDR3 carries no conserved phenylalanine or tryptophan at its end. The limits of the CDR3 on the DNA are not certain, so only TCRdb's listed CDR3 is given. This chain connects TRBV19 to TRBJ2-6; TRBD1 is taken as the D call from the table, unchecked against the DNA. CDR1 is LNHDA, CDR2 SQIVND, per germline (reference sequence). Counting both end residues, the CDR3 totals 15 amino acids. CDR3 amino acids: CATWDTRSGANVLTS.